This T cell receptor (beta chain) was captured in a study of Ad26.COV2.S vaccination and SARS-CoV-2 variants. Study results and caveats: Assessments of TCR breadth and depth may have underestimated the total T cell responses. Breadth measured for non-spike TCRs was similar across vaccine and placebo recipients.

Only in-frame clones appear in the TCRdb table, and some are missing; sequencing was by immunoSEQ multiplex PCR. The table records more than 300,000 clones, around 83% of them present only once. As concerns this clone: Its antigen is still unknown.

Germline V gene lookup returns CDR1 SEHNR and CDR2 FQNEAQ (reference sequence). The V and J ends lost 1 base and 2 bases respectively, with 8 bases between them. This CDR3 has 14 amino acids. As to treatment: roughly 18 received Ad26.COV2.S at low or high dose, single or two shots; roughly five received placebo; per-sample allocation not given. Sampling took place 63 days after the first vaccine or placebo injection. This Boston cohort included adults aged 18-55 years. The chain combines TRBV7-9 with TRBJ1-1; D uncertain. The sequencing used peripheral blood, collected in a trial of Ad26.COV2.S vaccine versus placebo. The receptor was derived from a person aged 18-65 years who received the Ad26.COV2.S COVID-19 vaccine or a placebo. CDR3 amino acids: CASSLGQTNTEAFF. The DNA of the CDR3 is TGTGCCAGCAGCTTAGGGCAGACAAACACTGAAGCTTTCTTT.